One and the same sample provided the 5 T cell receptor beta chains below, sequenced in a study of CXCR3-negative and CXCR3-positive naive CD8 T cells (dated by TCRdb to the late 2010s). These receptors lack a known antigen. TCRdb shows the sequencer as NextSeq 550. The Human TCR Profiling Kit (MiLaboratory) was used to make UMI-labeled 5' RACE TRB cDNA libraries. Once TCRdb had reprocessed the reads, it stored one entry per CDR3 protein sequence and supplied no DNA. The sample table gives 120,000 to 150,000 distinct CDR3 sequences. The ten largest clonotypes hold under 0.35% of the sample. What the research found in general, with its limitations: TRB CDR3s from CXCR3-positive naive cells showed higher hydrophobicity (lower Kidera factor 4), lower energy, and higher strength and volume indices than CXCR3-negative naive cells.

Sequencing was performed on naive CXCR3+ CD8+ T cells from blood. The cell subset or site label, read with the paper, signifies: CD45RO-CCR7+CD27+CD95- naive CD8+ T cells expressing CXCR3 (TNR3+). Receptor source: a human donor in good health. Some clones in this sample may be carry-over from other donors' samples.

This chain uses TRBV7-2 with TRBJ1-2. This CDR3 has 14 residues. Germline assignment: CDR1 SGHTA and CDR2 FQGNSA. Here the CDR3 reads CASSHGTAGYGYTF. The full variable domain, with the rest looked up from reference TRBV7-2 and TRBJ1-2, is GAGVSQSPSNKVTEKGKDVELRCDPISGHTALYWYRQSLGQGLEFLIYFQGNSAPDKSGLPSDRFSAERTGGSVSTLTIQRTQQEDSAVYLCASSHGTAGYGYTFGSGTRLTVV.

The rearrangement uses TRBV14 and TRBJ1-6. Germline V gene data show CDR1 as SGHDN and CDR2 as FVKESK. CDR3 size: 15 residues. The CDR3 protein is CASSQTWGGDSPLHF. Drawing the rest from reference TRBV14 and TRBJ1-6, the complete variable domain is EAGVTQFPSHSVIEKGQTVTLRCDPISGHDNLYWYRRVMGKEIKFLLHFVKESKQDESGMPNNRFLAERTGGTYSTLKVQPAELEDSGVYFCASSQTWGGDSPLHFGNGTRLTVT.

This chain joins TRBV28 and TRBJ2-7; TCRdb's D call of TRBD2 is untestable without DNA. In germline, CDR1 is MDHEN, CDR2 SYDVKM. This CDR3 contains 15 residues. The CDR3 sequence: CASSFEPGLPGEQYF.

V gene TRBV6-5 combines with J gene TRBJ2-3. This CDR3 region has 14 residues. Germline V gene sequence: CDR1 MNHEY, CDR2 SVGAGI. This CDR3 reads CATHMSSGADTQYF.

This sequence joins TRBV12-3 or TRBV12-4 and TRBJ2-3. CDR3 size: 13 residues. The CDR3 loop is CASSLSGTDTQYF.